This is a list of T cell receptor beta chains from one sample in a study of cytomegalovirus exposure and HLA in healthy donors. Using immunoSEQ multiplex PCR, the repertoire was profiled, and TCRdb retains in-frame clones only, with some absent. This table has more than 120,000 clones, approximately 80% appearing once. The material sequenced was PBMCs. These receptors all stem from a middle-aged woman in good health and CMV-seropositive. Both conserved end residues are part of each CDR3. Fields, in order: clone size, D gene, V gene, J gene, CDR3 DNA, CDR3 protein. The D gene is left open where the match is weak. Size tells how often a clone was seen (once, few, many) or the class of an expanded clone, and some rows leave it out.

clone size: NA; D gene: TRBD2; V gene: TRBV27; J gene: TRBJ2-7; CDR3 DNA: TGTGCCAGCAGCCCACTAGCGGGAGGGCCACGGGGCGAGCAGTACTTC; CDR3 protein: CASSPLAGGPRGEQYF
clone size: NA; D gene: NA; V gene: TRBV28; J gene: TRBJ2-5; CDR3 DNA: TGTGCCACCCGGGAGAATTCTCAAGAGACCCAGTACTTC; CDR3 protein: CATRENSQETQYF
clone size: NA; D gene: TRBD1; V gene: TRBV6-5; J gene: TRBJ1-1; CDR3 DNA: TGTGCCAGCAGTTCGACAGGGATCATGAACACTGAAGCTTTCTTT; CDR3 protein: CASSSTGIMNTEAFF
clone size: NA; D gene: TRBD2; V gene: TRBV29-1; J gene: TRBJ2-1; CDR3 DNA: TGCAGCGTAACTAGCGGGAGACCGGTAAGCTCCTACAATGAGCAGTTCTTC; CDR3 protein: CSVTSGRPVSSYNEQFF
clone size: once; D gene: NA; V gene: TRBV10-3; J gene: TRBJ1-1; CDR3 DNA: TGTGCCATCAGTGAGTTGGCCAGGGGAACTGAAGCTTTCTTT; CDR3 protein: CAISELARGTEAFF
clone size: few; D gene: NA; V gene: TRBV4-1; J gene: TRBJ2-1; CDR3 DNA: TGCGCCAGCAGCCAAGAATTGGTAGGAGGGGGGGTTTCCTACAATGAGCAGTTCTTC; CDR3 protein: CASSQELVGGGVSYNEQFF
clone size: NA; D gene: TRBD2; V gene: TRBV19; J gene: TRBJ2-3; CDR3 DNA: TGTGCCAGTAGTATACTAGCGGGAGGGGGAGCAGATACGCAGTATTTT; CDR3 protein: CASSILAGGGADTQYF
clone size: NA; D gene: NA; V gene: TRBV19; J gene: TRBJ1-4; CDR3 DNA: TGTGCCAGTAGCCAGGGTGGGGGGTCTAATGAAAAACTGTTTTTT; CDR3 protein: CASSQGGGSNEKLFF
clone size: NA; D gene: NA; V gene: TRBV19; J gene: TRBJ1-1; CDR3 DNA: TGTGCCAGTAGAAACTGGGAGAGAACTGAAGCTTTCTTT; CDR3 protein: CASRNWERTEAFF
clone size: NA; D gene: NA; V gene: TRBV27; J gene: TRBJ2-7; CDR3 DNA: TGTGCCAGCAGTCCCTATGGGCGGGGATTATACGAGCAGTACTTC; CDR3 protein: CASSPYGRGLYEQYF
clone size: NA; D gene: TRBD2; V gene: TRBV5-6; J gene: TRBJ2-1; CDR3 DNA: TGTGCCAGCAGCTCGGGACTAGCGGGAGTTCAGGTCCACAATGAGCAGTTCTTC; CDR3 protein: CASSSGLAGVQVHNEQFF
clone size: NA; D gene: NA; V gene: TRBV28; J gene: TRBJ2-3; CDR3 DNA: TGTGCCAGCAGTTCTAGGGTGGCTAGCGGCACAGATACGCAGTATTTT; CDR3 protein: CASSSRVASGTDTQYF
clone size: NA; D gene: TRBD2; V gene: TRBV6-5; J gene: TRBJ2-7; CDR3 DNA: TGTGCCAGCAGTATAGGACTAGCGGGGTCCTACGAGCAGTACTTC; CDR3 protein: CASSIGLAGSYEQYF
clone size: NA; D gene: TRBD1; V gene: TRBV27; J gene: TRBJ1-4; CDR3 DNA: TGTGCCAGCAGCCTACAGGGGGCGAGCGAAAAACTGTTTTTT; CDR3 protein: CASSLQGASEKLFF
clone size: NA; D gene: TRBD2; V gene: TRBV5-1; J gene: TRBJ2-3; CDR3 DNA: TGCGCCAGCAGCTTGACGGGAGGTAGCACAGATACGCAGTATTTT; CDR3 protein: CASSLTGGSTDTQYF
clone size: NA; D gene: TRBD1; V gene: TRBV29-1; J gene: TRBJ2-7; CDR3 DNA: TGCAGCGTATTGGACAGGGTCTCCTACGAGCAGTACTTC; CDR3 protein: CSVLDRVSYEQYF
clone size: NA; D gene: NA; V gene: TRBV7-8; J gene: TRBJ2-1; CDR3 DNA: TGTGCCAGCAGCCCGGGGACTGGATTGATCATTGAGCAGTTCTTC; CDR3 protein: CASSPGTGLIIEQFF
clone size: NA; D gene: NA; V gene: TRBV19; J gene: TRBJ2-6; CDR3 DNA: TGTGCCAGTAGGGGGCCTTACACTGGGGCCAACGTCCTGACTTTC; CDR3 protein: CASRGPYTGANVLTF
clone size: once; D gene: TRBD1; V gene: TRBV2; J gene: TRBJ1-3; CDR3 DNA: TGTGCCAGCAGTGCGATACAGGGGTCTGGAAACACCATATATTTT; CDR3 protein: CASSAIQGSGNTIYF
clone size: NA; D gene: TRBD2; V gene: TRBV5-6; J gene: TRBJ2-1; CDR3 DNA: TGTGCCAGCAGCCTAGCGGGAGAGTACAATGAGCAGTTCTTC; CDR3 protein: CASSLAGEYNEQFF
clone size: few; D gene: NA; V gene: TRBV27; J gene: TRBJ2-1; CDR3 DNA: TGTGCCAGCAGTTTACAGGGGTACTCCTACAATGAGCAGTTCTTC; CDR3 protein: CASSLQGYSYNEQFF
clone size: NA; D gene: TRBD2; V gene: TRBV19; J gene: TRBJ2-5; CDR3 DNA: TGTGCCAGTAGTGTGGGCGGGAGGGGAGGCGAGACCCAGTACTTC; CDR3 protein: CASSVGGRGGETQYF
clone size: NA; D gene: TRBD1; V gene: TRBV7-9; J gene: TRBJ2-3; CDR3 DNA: TGTGCCAGCAGCTCCGGACAGGGGTCGGGCACAGATACGCAGTATTTT; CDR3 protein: CASSSGQGSGTDTQYF
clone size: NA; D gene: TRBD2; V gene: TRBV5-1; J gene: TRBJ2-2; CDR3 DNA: TGCGCCAGCAGACTAGCGGGATTCACCGGGGAGCTGTTTTTT; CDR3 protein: CASRLAGFTGELFF
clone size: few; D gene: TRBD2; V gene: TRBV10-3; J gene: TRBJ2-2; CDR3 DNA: TGTGCCTCTCAGGGACTAGCGGGAGCGACCGGGGAGCTGTTTTTT; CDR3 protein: CASQGLAGATGELFF
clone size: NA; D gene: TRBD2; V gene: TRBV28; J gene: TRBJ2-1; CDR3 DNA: TGTGCCAGCACCCCCCTGGGACTAACGTACAATGAGCAGTTCTTC; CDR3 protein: CASTPLGLTYNEQFF
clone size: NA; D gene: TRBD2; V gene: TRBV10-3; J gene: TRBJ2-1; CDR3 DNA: TGTGCCATCAGTGAGTCGCGGTTAGCGGGACATGAGCAGTTCTTC; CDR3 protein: CAISESRLAGHEQFF
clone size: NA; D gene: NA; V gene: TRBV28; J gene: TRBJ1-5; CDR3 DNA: TGTGCCAGCAGCGAAGGGGGGGCGCGGAACAATCAGCCCCAGCATTTT; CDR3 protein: CASSEGGARNNQPQHF
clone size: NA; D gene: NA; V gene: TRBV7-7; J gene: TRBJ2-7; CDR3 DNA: TGTGCTAGCAGCCGAGATCCGGGAGCCTACGAGCAGTACTTC; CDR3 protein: CASSRDPGAYEQYF
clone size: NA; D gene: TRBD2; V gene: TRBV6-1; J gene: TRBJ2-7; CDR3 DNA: TGTGCCAGCAGAACGATGGGACTATCCTACGAGCAGTACTTC; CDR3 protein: CASRTMGLSYEQYF
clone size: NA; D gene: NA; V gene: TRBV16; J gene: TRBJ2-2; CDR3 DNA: TGTGCCAGCAGCCATTGGCGGGCGGCCACCGGGGAGCTGTTTTTT; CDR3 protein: CASSHWRAATGELFF
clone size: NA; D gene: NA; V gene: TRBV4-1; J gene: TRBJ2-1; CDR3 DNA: TGCGCCAGCAGCCAAGATTCGGTGGGGCTTGAGCAGTTCTTC; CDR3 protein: CASSQDSVGLEQFF
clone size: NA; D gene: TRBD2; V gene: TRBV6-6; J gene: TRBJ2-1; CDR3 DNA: TGTGCCAGCAGACGGCCTAGCGGCTATCTGAATGAGCAGTTCTTC; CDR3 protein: CASRRPSGYLNEQFF
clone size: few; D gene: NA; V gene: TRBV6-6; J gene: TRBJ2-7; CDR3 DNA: TGTGCCAGCAGTTACTCCACGACAGGGAGGAACGAGCAGTACTTC; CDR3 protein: CASSYSTTGRNEQYF
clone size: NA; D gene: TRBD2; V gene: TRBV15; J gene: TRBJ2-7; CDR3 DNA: TGTGCCACCAGCAGAGGGACTAGCGGGATCAGCTACGAGCAGTACTTC; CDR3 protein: CATSRGTSGISYEQYF
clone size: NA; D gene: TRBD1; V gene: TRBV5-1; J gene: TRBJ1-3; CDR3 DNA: TGCGCCAGCAGCTTGACAGGGGCTTTCTCTGGAAACACCATATATTTT; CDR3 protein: CASSLTGAFSGNTIYF
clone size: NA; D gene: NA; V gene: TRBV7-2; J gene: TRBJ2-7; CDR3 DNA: TGTGCCAGCAGCTTTTACTACGAGCAGTACTTC; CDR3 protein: CASSFYYEQYF
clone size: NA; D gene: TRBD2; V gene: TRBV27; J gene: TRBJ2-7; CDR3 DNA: TGTGCCAGCAGTTCTTTAGCGGGAGGGTTCTACGAGCAGTACTTC; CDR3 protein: CASSSLAGGFYEQYF
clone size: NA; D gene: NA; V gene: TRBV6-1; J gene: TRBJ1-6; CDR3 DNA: TGTGCCAGCAGCGGGACTCATCCCCTCCACTTT; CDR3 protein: CASSGTHPLHF
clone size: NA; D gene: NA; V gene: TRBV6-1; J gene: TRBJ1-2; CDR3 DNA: TGTGCCAGCAGTGAAAATGCGGCAGCTAACTATGGCTACACCTTC; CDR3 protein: CASSENAAANYGYTF
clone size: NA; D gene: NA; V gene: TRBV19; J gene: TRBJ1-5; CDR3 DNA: TGTGCCAGTAGTTCGCCGGGACAAGTTTTTCATTTT; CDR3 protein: CASSSPGQVFHF
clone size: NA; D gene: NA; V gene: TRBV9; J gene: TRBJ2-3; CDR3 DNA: TGTGCCAGCAGCCCCGGGTTGGAAGATACGCAGTATTTT; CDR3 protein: CASSPGLEDTQYF
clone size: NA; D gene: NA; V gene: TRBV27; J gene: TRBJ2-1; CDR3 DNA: TGTGCCAGCAGTTCGGTCCCCCAGGGTGAGCAGTTCTTC; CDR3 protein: CASSSVPQGEQFF
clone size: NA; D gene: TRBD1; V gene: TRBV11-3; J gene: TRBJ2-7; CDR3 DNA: TGTGCCAGCAGCTTCCCGACAGGGGGCAGGGACGAGCAGTACTTC; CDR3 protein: CASSFPTGGRDEQYF
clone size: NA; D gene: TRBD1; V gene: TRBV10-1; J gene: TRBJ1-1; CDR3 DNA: TGCGCCAGCAGCTACGGGACAGCGGCCCCGACTGAAGCTTTCTTT; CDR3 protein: CASSYGTAAPTEAFF
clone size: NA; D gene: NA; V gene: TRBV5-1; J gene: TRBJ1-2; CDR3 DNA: TGCGCCAGCAGCCCGCGGGACGGCGGCTACACCTTC; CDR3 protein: CASSPRDGGYTF